This record covers a single T cell receptor beta chain. Its target is not known. Donors underwent one heparinised blood draw, around 100 mL on average. The authors obtained over 95% purity in all sorted populations. The data derive from a study of beta chain features in type 1 diabetes. As for the study in general: Sorted cells, 90 million to 120 million in number, were examined across all samples.

Expressed TCRB transcripts were sequenced, since all the RNA that had been isolated was reverse transcribed. TCRdb keeps only in-frame clones here, not all; method: immunoSEQ multiplex PCR. Of under 900,000 clones listed, 17% are singletons. Overall study results and limits: Among patients, naive, central memory and Treg TCRB repertoires appeared more similar than among healthy donors.

Germline-derived CDR1 and CDR2 are SGHTA and FQGNSA. Trimming left V 3 bases short and J 1 base short, with 9 bases between. The CDR3 is made up of 14 amino acids. The V call is TRBV7-2, the J call TRBJ2-5; no clear D. Sequences were obtained from naive CD4+ T cells from blood. This clonotype was sampled from a woman younger than 35 in good health. This CDR3 reads CASSFLNSQETQYF. As DNA, the CDR3 is TGTGCCAGCAGCTTCTTGAATAGCCAAGAGACCCAGTACTTC.